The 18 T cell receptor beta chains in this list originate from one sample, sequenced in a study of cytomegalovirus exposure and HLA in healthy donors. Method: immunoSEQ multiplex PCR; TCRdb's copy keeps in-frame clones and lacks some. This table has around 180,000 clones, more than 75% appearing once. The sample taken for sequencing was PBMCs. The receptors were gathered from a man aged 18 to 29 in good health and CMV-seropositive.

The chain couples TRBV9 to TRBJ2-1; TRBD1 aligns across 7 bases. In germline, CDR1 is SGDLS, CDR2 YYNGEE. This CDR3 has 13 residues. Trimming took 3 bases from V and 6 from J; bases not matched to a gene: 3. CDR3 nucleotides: TGTGCCAGCAGCGCCCCAGGGGGCAATGAGCAGTTCTTC. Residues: CASSAPGGNEQFF.

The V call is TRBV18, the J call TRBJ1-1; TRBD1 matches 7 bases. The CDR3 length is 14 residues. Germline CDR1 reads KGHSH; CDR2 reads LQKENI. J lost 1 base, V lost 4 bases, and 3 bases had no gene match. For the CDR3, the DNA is TGTGCCAGCTCACAGGACAGGTCGAACACTGAAGCTTTCTTT. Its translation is CASSQDRSNTEAFF.

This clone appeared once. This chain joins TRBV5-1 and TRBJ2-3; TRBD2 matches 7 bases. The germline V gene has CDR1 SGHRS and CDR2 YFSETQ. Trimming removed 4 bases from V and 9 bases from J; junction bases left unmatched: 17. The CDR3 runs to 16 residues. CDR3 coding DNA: TGCGCCAGCAGCCCGGGGGAGGGAGGCCCACAAAAAACGCAGTATTTT. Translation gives CASSPGEGGPQKTQYF.

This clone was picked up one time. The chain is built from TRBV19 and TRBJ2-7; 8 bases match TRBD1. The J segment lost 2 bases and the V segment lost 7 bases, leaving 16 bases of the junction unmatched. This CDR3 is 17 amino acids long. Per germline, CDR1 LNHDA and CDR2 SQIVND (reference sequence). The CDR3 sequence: CASTVQDDRDRPYEQYF. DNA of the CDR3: TGTGCCAGTACCGTCCAGGACGACCGGGACAGGCCCTACGAGCAGTACTTC.

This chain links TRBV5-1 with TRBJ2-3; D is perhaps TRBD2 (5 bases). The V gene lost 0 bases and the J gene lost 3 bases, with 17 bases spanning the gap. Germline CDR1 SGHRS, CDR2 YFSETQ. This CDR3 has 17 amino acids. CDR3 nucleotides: TGCGCCAGCAGCTTGGCCGACCCGGGGAGCCATACAGATACGCAGTATTTT. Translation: CASSLADPGSHTDTQYF.

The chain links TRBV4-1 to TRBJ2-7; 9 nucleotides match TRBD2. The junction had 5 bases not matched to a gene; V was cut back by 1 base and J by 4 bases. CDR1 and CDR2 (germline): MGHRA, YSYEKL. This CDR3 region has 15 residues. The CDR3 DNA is TGCGCCAGCAGCCAAGTTAGCGGGAGCTCGTACGAGCAGTACTTC. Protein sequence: CASSQVSGSSYEQYF.

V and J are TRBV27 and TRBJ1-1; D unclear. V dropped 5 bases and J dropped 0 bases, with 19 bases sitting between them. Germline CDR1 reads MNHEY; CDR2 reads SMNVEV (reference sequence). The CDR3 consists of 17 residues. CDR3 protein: CASSRYLIQELNTEAFF. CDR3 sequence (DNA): TGTGCCAGCAGTAGATACCTAATTCAGGAATTGAACACTGAAGCTTTCTTT.

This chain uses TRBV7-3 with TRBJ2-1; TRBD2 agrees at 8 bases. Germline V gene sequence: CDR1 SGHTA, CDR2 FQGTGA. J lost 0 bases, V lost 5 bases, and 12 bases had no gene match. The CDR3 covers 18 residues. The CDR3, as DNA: TGTGCCAGCAGCCCCCTGGGGACTAGGGAGAGCTCCTACAATGAGCAGTTCTTC. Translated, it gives CASSPLGTRESSYNEQFF.

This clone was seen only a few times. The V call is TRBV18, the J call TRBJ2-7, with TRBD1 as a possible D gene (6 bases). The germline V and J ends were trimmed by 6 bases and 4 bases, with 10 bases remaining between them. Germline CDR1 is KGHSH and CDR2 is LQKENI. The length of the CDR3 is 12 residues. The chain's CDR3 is CASSEQGYEQYF. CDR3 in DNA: TGTGCCAGCTCCGAACAGGGTTACGAGCAGTACTTC.

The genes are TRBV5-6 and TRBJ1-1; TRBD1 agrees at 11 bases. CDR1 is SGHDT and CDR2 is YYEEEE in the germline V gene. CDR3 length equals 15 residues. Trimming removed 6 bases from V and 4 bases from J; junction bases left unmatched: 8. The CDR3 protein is CASTKEGTGGTEAFF. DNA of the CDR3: TGTGCCAGCACCAAGGAGGGGACAGGGGGCACTGAAGCTTTCTTT.

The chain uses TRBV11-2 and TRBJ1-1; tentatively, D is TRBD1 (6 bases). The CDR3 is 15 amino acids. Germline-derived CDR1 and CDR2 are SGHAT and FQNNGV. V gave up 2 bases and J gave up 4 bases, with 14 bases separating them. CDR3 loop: CASSLRGGVGTEAFF. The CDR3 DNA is TGTGCCAGCAGCTTAAGGGGGGGTGTGGGCACTGAAGCTTTCTTT.

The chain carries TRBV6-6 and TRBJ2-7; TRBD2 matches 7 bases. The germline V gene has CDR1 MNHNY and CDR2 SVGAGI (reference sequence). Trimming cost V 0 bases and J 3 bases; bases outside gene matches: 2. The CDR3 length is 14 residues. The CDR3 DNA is TGTGCCAGCAGTTACTCGACTAGCCGCTACGAGCAGTACTTC. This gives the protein CASSYSTSRYEQYF.

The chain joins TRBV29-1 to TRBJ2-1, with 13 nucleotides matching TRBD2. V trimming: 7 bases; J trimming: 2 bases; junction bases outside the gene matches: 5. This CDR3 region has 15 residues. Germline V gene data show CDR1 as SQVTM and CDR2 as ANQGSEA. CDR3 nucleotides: TGCAGCGGCGCCACTAGCGGGGGGGCCTACAATGAGCAGTTCTTC. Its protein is CSGATSGGAYNEQFF.

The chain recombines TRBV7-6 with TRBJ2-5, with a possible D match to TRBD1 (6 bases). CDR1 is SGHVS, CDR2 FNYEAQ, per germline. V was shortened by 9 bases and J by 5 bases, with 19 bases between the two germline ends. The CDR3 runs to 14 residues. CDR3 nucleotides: TGTGCCAGGGGGATGGGGGCTAGTCGGGAGACCCAGTACTTC. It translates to CARGMGASRETQYF.

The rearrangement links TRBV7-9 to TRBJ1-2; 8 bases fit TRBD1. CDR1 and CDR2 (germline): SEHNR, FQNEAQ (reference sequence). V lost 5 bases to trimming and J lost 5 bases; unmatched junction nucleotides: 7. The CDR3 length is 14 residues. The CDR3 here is CASSPGTGGYGYTF. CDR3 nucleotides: TGTGCCAGCAGCCCAGGGACAGGCGGGTATGGCTACACCTTC.

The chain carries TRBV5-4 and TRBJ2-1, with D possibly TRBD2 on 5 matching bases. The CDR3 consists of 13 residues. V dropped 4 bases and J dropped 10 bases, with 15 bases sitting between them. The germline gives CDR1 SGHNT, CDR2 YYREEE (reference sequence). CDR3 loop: CASSLTTHQEQFF. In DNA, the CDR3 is TGTGCCAGCAGCCTGACTACCCACCAGGAGCAGTTCTTC.

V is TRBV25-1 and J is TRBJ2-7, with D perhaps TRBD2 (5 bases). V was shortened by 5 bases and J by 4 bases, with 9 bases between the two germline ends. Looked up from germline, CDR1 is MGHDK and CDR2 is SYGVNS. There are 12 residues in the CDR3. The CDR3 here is CASSTREYEQYF. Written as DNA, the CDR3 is TGTGCCAGCAGTACTAGGGAATACGAGCAGTACTTC.

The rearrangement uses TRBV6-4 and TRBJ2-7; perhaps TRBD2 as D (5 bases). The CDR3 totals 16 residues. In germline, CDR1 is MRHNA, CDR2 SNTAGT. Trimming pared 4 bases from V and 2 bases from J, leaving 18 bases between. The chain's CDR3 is CASSGSALAIAYEQYF. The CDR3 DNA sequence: TGTGCCAGCAGTGGTTCGGCCTTAGCGATCGCCTACGAGCAGTACTTC.